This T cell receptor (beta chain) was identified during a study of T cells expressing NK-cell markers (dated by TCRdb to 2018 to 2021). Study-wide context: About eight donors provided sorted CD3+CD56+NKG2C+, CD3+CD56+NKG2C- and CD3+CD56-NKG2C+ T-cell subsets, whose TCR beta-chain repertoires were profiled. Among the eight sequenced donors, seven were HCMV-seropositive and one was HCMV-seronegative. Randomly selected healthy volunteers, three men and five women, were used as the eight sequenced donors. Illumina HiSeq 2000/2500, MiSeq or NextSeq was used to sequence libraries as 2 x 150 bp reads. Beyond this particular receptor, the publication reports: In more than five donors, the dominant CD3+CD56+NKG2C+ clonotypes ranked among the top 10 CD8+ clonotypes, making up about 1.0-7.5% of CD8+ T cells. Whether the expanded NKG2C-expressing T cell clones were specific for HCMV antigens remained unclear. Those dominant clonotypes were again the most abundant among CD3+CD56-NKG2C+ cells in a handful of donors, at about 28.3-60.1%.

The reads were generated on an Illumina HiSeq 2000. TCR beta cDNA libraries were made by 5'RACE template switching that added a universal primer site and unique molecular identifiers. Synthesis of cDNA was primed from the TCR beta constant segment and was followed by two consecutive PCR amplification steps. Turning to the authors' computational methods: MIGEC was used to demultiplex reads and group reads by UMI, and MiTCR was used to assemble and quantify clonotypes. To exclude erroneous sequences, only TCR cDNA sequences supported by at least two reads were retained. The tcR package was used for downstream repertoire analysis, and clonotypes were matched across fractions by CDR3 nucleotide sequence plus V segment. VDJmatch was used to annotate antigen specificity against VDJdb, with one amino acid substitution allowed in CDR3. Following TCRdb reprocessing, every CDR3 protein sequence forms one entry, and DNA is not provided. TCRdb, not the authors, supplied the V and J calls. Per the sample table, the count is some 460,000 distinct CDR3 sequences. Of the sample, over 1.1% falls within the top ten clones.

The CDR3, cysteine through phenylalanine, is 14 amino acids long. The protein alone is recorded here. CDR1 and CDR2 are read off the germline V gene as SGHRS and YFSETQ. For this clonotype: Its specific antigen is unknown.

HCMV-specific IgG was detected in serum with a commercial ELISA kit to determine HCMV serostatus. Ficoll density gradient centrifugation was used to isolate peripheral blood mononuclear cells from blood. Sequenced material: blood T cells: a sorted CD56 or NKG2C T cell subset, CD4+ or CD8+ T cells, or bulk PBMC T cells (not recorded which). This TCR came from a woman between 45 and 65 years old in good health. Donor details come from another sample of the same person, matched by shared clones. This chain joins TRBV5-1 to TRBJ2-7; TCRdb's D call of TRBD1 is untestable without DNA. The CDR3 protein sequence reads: CASSLGQGIHEQYF.